Below are 8 T cell receptor beta chains sequenced from a single sample in a study of Graves' ophthalmopathy and Graves' hyperthyroidism. Beta-chain TCR CDR3 regions were amplified from RNA transcripts. HTBI primers primed a first-round RT-PCR, and a second-round multiplex PCR followed. One entry per CDR3 protein, called by TCRdb with MiXCR from the multiplex PCR reads. The table has 350,000 to 400,000 distinct CDR3 sequences, approximately 15% seen once. The sample comprised peripheral blood. The source of these receptors is a woman between 18 and 29 years old with stable Graves' hyperthyroidism.

This clonotype appeared many times. At one of its ends the junction is not consistent with the germline gene, which may arise from a read error. This rearrangement joins TRBV12-3 or TRBV12-4 to TRBJ1-1; 8 bases agree with TRBD1. This CDR3 comprises 13 residues. The CDR3 protein is CASSGQGKRNQLF. The CDR3 DNA sequence: TGTGCCAGCAGTGGACAGGGAAAAAGGAATCAGTTATTT.

This clonotype was seen a handful of times. The chain links TRBV9 to TRBJ2-7; a weak D match, TRBD2 (5 bases). Germline V gene data show CDR1 as SGDLS and CDR2 as YYNGEE. V lost 0 bases to trimming and J lost 1 base, with 14 bases between them. The CDR3 is 16 amino acids. CDR3 bases: TGTGCCAGCAGCGTAGCTATCGGGGAGAGTTCCTACGAGCAGTACTTC. Protein product: CASSVAIGESSYEQYF.

This clonotype was seen a handful of times. The rearrangement uses TRBV2 and TRBJ1-2; D is uncertain. This CDR3 has 13 residues. CDR1 and CDR2 (germline): SNHLY, FYNNEI. V shed 2 bases and J shed 5 bases, with 9 bases lying between them. CDR3 DNA: TGTGCCAGCAGTGAAAAGGGAGGGTATGGCTACACCTTC. As protein: CASSEKGGYGYTF.

This clonotype was counted between two and nine times. One base away lies a much larger clone, so this may be a sequencing read error. The chain uses TRBV6-2 or TRBV6-3 and TRBJ2-6; a possible D gene is TRBD1 (5 bases). The V and J ends lost 5 bases and 7 bases respectively, with 15 bases between them. Per the germline V gene, CDR1 is MNHEY and CDR2 is SVGEGT. The CDR3 runs 15 residues. CDR3 in DNA: TGTGCCAGCAGTCAGTATACAGGAATTGCCAACGTCCTGACTTTC. Its translation is CASSQYTGIANVLTF.

This clonotype was detected ten times or more. The V call is TRBV10-3, the J call TRBJ1-2; TRBD1 is a possible D gene (5 bases). CDR3 size: 14 residues. V lost 6 bases, J lost 8 bases, and 19 bases lay in between. Looked up from germline, CDR1 is ENHRY and CDR2 is SYGVKD. CDR3 DNA sequence: TGTGCCATCAGCACCCAGGGCGCGGAGGACGGCTACACCTTC. The encoded protein is CAISTQGAEDGYTF.

The table lists this clonotype with many counts. The V call is TRBV7-2, the J call TRBJ1-3; D remains unclear. V dropped 1 base and J dropped 0 bases, with 10 bases sitting between them. From germline, CDR1 is SGHTA and CDR2 FQGNSA. This CDR3 has 16 amino acids. CDR3 bases: TGTGCCAGCAGCTTAGGGCCCATTAGCTCTGGAAACACCATATATTTT. Translated, it gives CASSLGPISSGNTIYF. The full variable domain, rest sourced from reference TRBV7-2 and TRBJ1-3, is GAGVSQSPSNKVTEKGKDVELRCDPISGHTALYWYRQSLGQGLEFLIYFQGNSAPDKSGLPSDRFSAERTGGSVSTLTIQRTQQEDSAVYLCASSLGPISSGNTIYFGEGSWLTVV.

To note about this clonotype: A much larger clone lies one base from this, so it may be a read error. The chain recombines TRBV6-1 with TRBJ1-5; TRBD2 is a possible D gene (6 bases). Gene TRBJ2-3 matches the end of the DNA better, so the J call may be wrong. The CDR3 extends over 14 amino acids. Germline V gene sequence: CDR1 MNHNS, CDR2 SASEGT. CDR3 DNA: TGTGCCAGCAGTGTGGGGGGTTGGGATCAGCCCCAGTATTTT. This translates into CASSVGGWDQPQYF.

Many counts were recorded for this clonotype. The genes are TRBV7-2 and TRBJ1-1; 8 nucleotides agree with TRBD1. Per the germline V gene, CDR1 is SGHTA and CDR2 is FQGNSA. This CDR3 spans 15 amino acids. V shed 3 bases, J shed 3 bases, and the junction held 6 bases outside the gene matches. Written as DNA, the CDR3 is TGTGCCAGCAGCTTCTGGCAGGGGGCGTACACTGAAGCTTTCTTT. Translated, it gives CASSFWQGAYTEAFF.